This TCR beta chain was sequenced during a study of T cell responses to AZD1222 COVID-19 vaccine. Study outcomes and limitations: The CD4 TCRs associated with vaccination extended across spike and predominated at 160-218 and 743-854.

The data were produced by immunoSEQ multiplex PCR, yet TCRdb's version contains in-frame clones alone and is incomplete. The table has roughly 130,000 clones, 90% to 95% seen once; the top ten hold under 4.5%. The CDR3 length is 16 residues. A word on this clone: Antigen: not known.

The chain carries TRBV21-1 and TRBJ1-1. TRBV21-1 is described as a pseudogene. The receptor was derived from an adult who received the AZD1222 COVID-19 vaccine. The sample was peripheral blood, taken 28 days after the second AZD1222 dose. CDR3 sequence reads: CASSKASLFPPVEAFF. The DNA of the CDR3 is TGTGCCAGCAGCAAAGCCAGCCTCTTCCCCCCCGTTGAAGCTTTCTTT.